Listed here are 30 T cell receptor beta chains from one sample, sequenced in a study of vaccination effects on CD4 cells after COVID-19. Before sequencing took place, the ViraFEST assay used viral peptide pools to expand antigen-specific CD4+ T cells. The authors isolated CD4+ T cells after around nine days of culture. PCR showed that the person got SARS-CoV-2 infection at some point between March and December 2020. Generated by immunoSEQ multiplex PCR, the TCRdb table keeps only in-frame clones and is missing some. The sample yields some 30,000 clones, about two thirds seen once. Their antigens are not known. The sequenced sample was CD4+ T cells from PBMCs cultured with a peptide pool, obtained before COVID-19 vaccination. All receptors come from a human donor who had a prior SARS-CoV-2 infection.

Comment on this clone: The junction and the germline gene differ at one end; a read error may be behind it. The chain links TRBV20-1 to TRBJ1-2; no firm D call. CDR3 size: 11 residues. CDR1 is DFQATT, CDR2 SNEGSKA, per germline (reference sequence). The CDR3 sequence is CSAGEPYGYTF. CDR3 nucleotides: TGCAGTGCTGGAGAGCCGTATGGCTACACCTTC.

The chain uses TRBV5-5 and TRBJ1-3; tentative D call: TRBD1 (5 bases). The V gene's germline CDR1 is SGHKS and CDR2 YYEKEE (reference sequence). The germline V and J ends were trimmed by 0 bases and 4 bases, with 11 bases remaining between them. There are 15 residues in the CDR3. The CDR3 spells CASSLGGSRGNTIYF. The CDR3 DNA is TGTGCCAGCAGCTTGGGGGGGAGTCGAGGAAACACCATATATTTT.

The chain links TRBV10-3 to TRBJ2-7; D is ambiguous. The CDR3 sequence is 12 residues long. Germline CDR1 is ENHRY and CDR2 is SYGVKD. The germline V and J ends were trimmed by 8 bases and 6 bases, with 14 bases remaining between them. This CDR3 reads CAISQDIGEQYF. The CDR3 DNA reads TGTGCCATCTCCCAGGATATTGGCGAGCAGTACTTC.

The chain has TRBV7-2 and TRBJ2-7; the D gene is possibly TRBD1 (6 bases). The CDR3 consists of 14 residues. V lost 4 bases and J lost 2, with 12 bases in between. Germline assignment: CDR1 SGHTA and CDR2 FQGNSA. The CDR3 region has the DNA TGTGCCAGCAGCTCCTGGGACATCCCCTACGAGCAGTACTTC. The encoded protein is CASSSWDIPYEQYF. The full variable domain, with the rest looked up from reference TRBV7-2 and TRBJ2-7, is GAGVSQSPSNKVTEKGKDVELRCDPISGHTALYWYRQSLGQGLEFLIYFQGNSAPDKSGLPSDRFSAERTGGSVSTLTIQRTQQEDSAVYLCASSSWDIPYEQYFGPGTRLTVT.

CDR3 region: CASSYGPSGLTDTQYF. Written as DNA, the CDR3 is TGTGCCAGCAGTTACGGCCCTAGCGGCCTCACAGATACGCAGTATTTT. The chain links TRBV6-5 to TRBJ2-3; the match to TRBD2 covers 7 bases. Unmatched junction bases numbered 7, after V lost 2 bases and J lost 2 bases. CDR3 length: 16 residues. Germline lookup yields CDR1 MNHEY and CDR2 SVGAGI.

V gene TRBV10-2 combines with J gene TRBJ1-1; tentative D call: TRBD1 (6 bases). The CDR3 has 17 amino acids. Germline V gene sequence: CDR1 WSHSY, CDR2 SAAADI. In DNA form, the CDR3 reads TGCGCTGGACGGCCAGCAGGCCCCGGGGGGCGGGACACTGAAGCTTTCTTT. It yields the protein CAGRPAGPGGRDTEAFF.

V usage is TRBV7-8 and J usage is TRBJ1-1; TRBD1 is a possible D gene (5 bases). Germline V gene data show CDR1 as SGHVS and CDR2 as FQNEAQ. Trimming stripped 0 bases from V and 5 bases from J, with 10 bases between. The length of the CDR3 is 14 residues. The CDR3 bases are TGTGCCAGCAGCTTAGCACCGGGACGGACTGAAGCTTTCTTT. This sequence encodes CASSLAPGRTEAFF.

CDR3 DNA: TGCGCCAGCAGCCAAAGAGATTTACAGGGGGACGGCTCCTACAATGAGCAGTTCTTC. Protein sequence: CASSQRDLQGDGSYNEQFF. The chain employs TRBV4-1 and TRBJ2-1; 8 bases match TRBD1. CDR3 length equals 19 residues. V lost 2 bases and J lost 0; bases outside the gene matches: 12. Germline values: CDR1 MGHRA, CDR2 YSYEKL.

The chain has TRBV30 and TRBJ1-1, with D maybe TRBD1 (6 bases). Trimming pared 4 bases from V and 1 base from J, leaving 10 bases between. The germline gives CDR1 GTSNPN, CDR2 SVGIG (reference sequence). The CDR3 is made up of 13 amino acids. CDR3 sequence: CAWNRGTNTEAFF. CDR3 sequence (DNA): TGTGCCTGGAATAGGGGGACGAACACTGAAGCTTTCTTT.

The chain links TRBV11-3 to TRBJ2-1; 10 nucleotides match TRBD2. The germline V gene encodes CDR1 SGHNT and CDR2 YENEEA. The CDR3 loop spans 14 amino acids. The V and J ends lost 6 bases and 5 bases, in that order; junction bases with no gene match: 4. CDR3 protein: CASRLLAGNNEQFF. In DNA, the CDR3 is TGTGCCAGCAGGTTACTAGCGGGAAACAATGAGCAGTTCTTC.

The chain recombines TRBV9 with TRBJ1-5; D not certain. Trimming cost V 0 bases and J 3 bases, with 7 bases left between them. Germline V gives CDR1 SGDLS, CDR2 YYNGEE. The CDR3 runs to 14 residues. CDR3 loop: CASSVAADNQPQHF. As DNA, the CDR3 is TGTGCCAGCAGCGTAGCGGCAGACAATCAGCCCCAGCATTTT.

V usage is TRBV5-1 and J usage is TRBJ1-2, with TRBD1 matching over 8 bases. Germline V gene data show CDR1 as SGHRS and CDR2 as YFSETQ. V trimming: 1 base; J trimming: 6 bases; junction bases outside the gene matches: 8. The CDR3 extends over 15 amino acids. Here the CDR3 DNA reads TGCGCCAGCAGCTTGCCGGCAGGGGGCGCGGATGGCTACACCTTC. It codes for CASSLPAGGADGYTF.

V gene TRBV18 combines with J gene TRBJ2-3; TRBD2 might be the D (6 bases). CDR3 length: 12 amino acids. Trimming cost V 3 bases and J 6 bases, with 7 bases left between them. Per germline, CDR1 KGHSH and CDR2 LQKENI. The CDR3 is CASSPGRDTQYF. CDR3 sequence (DNA): TGTGCCAGCTCACCGGGGAGGGATACGCAGTATTTT.

The DNA for the CDR3 is TGCGCCAGCAGCGAAGGGACGGGCAATGGCTACACCTTC. It encodes CASSEGTGNGYTF. The chain joins TRBV5-1 to TRBJ1-2; a weak D match, TRBD1 (5 bases). CDR3 length: 13 residues. Germline loops: CDR1 SGHRS, CDR2 YFSETQ. V dropped 4 bases and J dropped 6 bases, with 13 bases sitting between them.

Points on this clone: A junction boundary mismatches the germline segment, possibly from a read error. The chain links TRBV5-4 to TRBJ2-1, with D perhaps TRBD1 or TRBD2 (5 bases each). The CDR3 consists of 13 residues. Germline V gives CDR1 SGHNT, CDR2 YYREEE (reference sequence). The CDR3 is CASSDAGGRVVVF. Here the CDR3 DNA reads TGTGCCAGCAGCGACGCGGGTGGCAGGGTCGTGGTCTTC.

The chain is built from TRBV5-6 and TRBJ1-1; perhaps TRBD1 as D (6 bases). CDR1 and CDR2 from the germline V gene are SGHDT and YYEEEE. V was trimmed by 1 base and J by 4 bases, leaving 14 bases between them. The CDR3 is made up of 15 amino acids. For the CDR3, the DNA is TGTGCCAGCAGCTTGAACAGGGTGCGGAGCACTGAAGCTTTCTTT. Its translation is CASSLNRVRSTEAFF.

This clone was picked up one time. This rearrangement joins TRBV2 to TRBJ2-6; 7 bases are shared with TRBD1. Germline V gives CDR1 SNHLY, CDR2 FYNNEI. The CDR3 length is 16 residues. Trimming at V came to 8 bases and at J to 0 bases, leaving 7 bases not matched to a gene. The CDR3: CASYLGQTSGANVLTF. The CDR3 nucleotides are TGTGCCAGCTACCTGGGACAGACCTCTGGGGCCAACGTCCTGACTTTC. Supplemented by reference TRBV2 and TRBJ2-6, the full variable domain reads EPEVTQTPSHQVTQMGQEVILRCVPISNHLYFYWYRQILGQKVEFLVSFYNNEISEKSEIFDDQFSVERPDGSNFTLKIRSTKLEDSAMYFCASYLGQTSGANVLTFGAGSRLTVL.

J is TRBJ2-3 and V is TRBV9; 10 bases match TRBD2. The V gene end was trimmed by 5 bases and the J gene end by 4 bases; junction bases not matched to a gene: 13. From germline, CDR1 is SGDLS and CDR2 YYNGEE. This CDR3 spans 17 amino acids. Here the CDR3 DNA reads TGTGCCAGCAGTACTGCCGGGCTAGCGGGGGAAGCAGATACGCAGTATTTT. Its translation is CASSTAGLAGEADTQYF.

This chain joins TRBV5-6 and TRBJ2-7, with 11 bases identical to TRBD2. The CDR3 loop spans 14 amino acids. CDR1 is SGHDT, CDR2 YYEEEE, per germline. Germline trimming cut 5 bases from V and 3 bases from J; bases unmatched to any gene: 4. The CDR3 is CASSLGLAVYEQYF. CDR3 sequence (DNA): TGTGCCAGCAGTCTGGGACTAGCGGTCTACGAGCAGTACTTC.

CDR3 nucleotides: TGTGCCAGCACCCTTCTCGGGGGAATGAACACTGAAGCTTTCTTT. Its translation is CASTLLGGMNTEAFF. This rearrangement joins TRBV7-2 to TRBJ1-1; D is perhaps TRBD1 (5 bases). The CDR3 runs to 15 residues. Per the germline V gene, CDR1 is SGHTA and CDR2 is FQGNSA. The germline V and J ends were trimmed by 7 bases and 0 bases, with 15 bases remaining between them.

The genes are TRBV12-3 or TRBV12-4 and TRBJ2-3; D remains unclear. Trimming stripped 2 bases from V and 6 bases from J, with 3 bases between. CDR3 length: 11 residues. The CDR3 sequence: CASSLKDTQYF. In DNA, the CDR3 is TGTGCCAGCAGTTTAAAGGATACGCAGTATTTT.

The chain recombines TRBV19 with TRBJ2-1; TRBD2 might be the D (5 bases). Germline loops: CDR1 LNHDA, CDR2 SQIVND (reference sequence). The CDR3 contains 15 residues. With 2 bases removed from V and 7 bases from J, the gap between germline ends came to 15 bases. This CDR3 reads CASSITRAAENEQFF. In nucleotides, the CDR3 is TGTGCCAGTAGTATAACCCGGGCAGCGGAGAATGAGCAGTTCTTC.

In this sample, this clone turned up a few times. The chain links TRBV28 to TRBJ1-5; TRBD1 matches 8 bases. Losses at the gene ends were 5 bases for V and 6 bases for J; bases not matched to a gene: 12. Germline-derived CDR1 and CDR2 are MDHEN and SYDVKM. CDR3 length: 16 residues. The CDR3 region has the DNA TGTGCCAGCAGTACACCTAGGACAGGGTCATTTCAGCCCCAGCATTTT. Amino acid sequence: CASSTPRTGSFQPQHF. The variable domain in full, completed from reference TRBV28 and TRBJ1-5, reads DVKVTQSSRYLVKRTGEKVFLECVQDMDHENMFWYRQDPGLGLRLIYFSYDVKMKEKGDIPEGYSVSREKKERFSLILESASTNQTSMYLCASSTPRTGSFQPQHFGDGTRLSIL.

The chain combines TRBV5-1 with TRBJ2-3, with D possibly called TRBD1 or TRBD2 (5 bases each). Trimming removed 0 bases at V and 1 base at J, with 9 bases between. The CDR3 spans 15 residues. Germline CDR1 reads SGHRS; CDR2 reads YFSETQ. This CDR3 is CASSLGGAGTDTQYF. CDR3 nucleotides: TGCGCCAGCAGCTTGGGAGGGGCCGGCACAGATACGCAGTATTTT.

The chain employs TRBV19 and TRBJ2-7; unclear D gene. CDR1 and CDR2 from the germline V gene are LNHDA and SQIVND (reference sequence). This CDR3 region has 14 residues. The ends were cut back, 7 bases at V and 4 bases at J, with 17 bases in the middle. The CDR3 DNA follows: TGTGCCAGTAATAGAGACGTAGGGTCTTACGAGCAGTACTTC. Protein product: CASNRDVGSYEQYF.

The V gene is TRBV5-4, the J gene TRBJ1-2; 7 bases line up with TRBD1. Trimming cost V 2 bases and J 3 bases; bases outside gene matches: 4. Germline CDR1 SGHNT, CDR2 YYREEE (reference sequence). The CDR3 runs 14 residues. The CDR3 bases are TGTGCCAGCAGCTTATACAGGGGTGACTATGGCTACACCTTC. Translated, it gives CASSLYRGDYGYTF.

This clone showed up just a few times. The V call is TRBV6-5, the J call TRBJ2-3; TRBD2 agrees at 8 bases. From germline, CDR1 is MNHEY and CDR2 SVGAGI. After removal of 6 bases from V and 0 bases from J, the junction contained 5 bases not matched to a gene. The CDR3 loop spans 15 amino acids. The CDR3 DNA reads as TGTGCCAGCAGAAATAGCGGGGCAAGCACAGATACGCAGTATTTT. Translating gives CASRNSGASTDTQYF.

The chain combines TRBV7-9 with TRBJ2-1, with D possibly matching TRBD2 (6 bases). Germline V gene lookup returns CDR1 SEHNR and CDR2 FQNEAQ (reference sequence). V shed 5 bases and J shed 0 bases, with 14 bases lying between them. The CDR3 covers 16 residues. DNA of the CDR3: TGTGCCAGCAGCCAAACTAGCCGGAGCTCCTACAATGAGCAGTTCTTC. Amino acid sequence: CASSQTSRSSYNEQFF.

This clone occurred a few times. V usage is TRBV10-3 and J usage is TRBJ1-6; TRBD1 matches 8 bases. V lost 2 bases and J lost 6; bases outside the gene matches: 3. The CDR3 extends over 15 amino acids. Germline CDR1 and CDR2: ENHRY and SYGVKD. The CDR3 reads CAISELQGANSPLHF. The CDR3 DNA reads TGTGCCATCAGTGAGCTCCAGGGGGCTAATTCACCCCTCCACTTT.

This chain links TRBV19 with TRBJ1-1; D unresolved. The germline gives CDR1 LNHDA, CDR2 SQIVND (reference sequence). The CDR3 loop spans 13 amino acids. Trimming took 6 bases from V and 8 from J, leaving 16 bases between them. This CDR3 reads CASRRSESKEAFF. In DNA form, the CDR3 reads TGTGCCAGTAGACGATCCGAATCGAAGGAAGCTTTCTTT.